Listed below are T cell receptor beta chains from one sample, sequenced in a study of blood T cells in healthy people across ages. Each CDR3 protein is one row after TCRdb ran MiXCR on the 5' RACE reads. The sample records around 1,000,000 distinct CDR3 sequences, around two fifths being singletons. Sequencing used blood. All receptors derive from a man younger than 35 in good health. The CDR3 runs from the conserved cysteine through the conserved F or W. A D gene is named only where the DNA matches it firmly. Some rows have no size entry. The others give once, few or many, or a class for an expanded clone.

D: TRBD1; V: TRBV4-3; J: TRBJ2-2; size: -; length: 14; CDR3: CASSQDEGAWELFF; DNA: TGCGCCAGCAGCCAAGATGAGGGGGCCTGGGAGCTGTTTTTT
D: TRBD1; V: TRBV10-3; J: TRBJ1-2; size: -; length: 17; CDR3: CAISDGQGGLNNYGYTF; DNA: TGTGCCATCAGTGACGGACAGGGGGGTTTGAATAACTATGGCTACACCTTC
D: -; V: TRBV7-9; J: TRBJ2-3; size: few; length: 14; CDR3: CASSSHVGTDTQYF; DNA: TGTGCCAGCAGCTCACATGTCGGGACAGATACGCAGTATTTT
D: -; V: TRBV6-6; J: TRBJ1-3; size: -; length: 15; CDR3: CASQPSGYSGNTIYF; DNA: TGTGCCAGCCAGCCTTCAGGGTACTCTGGAAACACCATATATTTT
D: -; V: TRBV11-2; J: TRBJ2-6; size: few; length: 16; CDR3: CASSLDRVSGANVLTF; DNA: TGTGCCAGCAGCTTAGATCGGGTCTCTGGGGCCAACGTCCTGACTTTC
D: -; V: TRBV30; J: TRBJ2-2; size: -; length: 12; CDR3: CAWSDLGGELFF; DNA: TGTGCCTGGAGTGATTTAGGCGGGGAGCTGTTTTTT
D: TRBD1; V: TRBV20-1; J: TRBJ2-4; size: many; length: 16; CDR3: CSASARQGALVDIQYF; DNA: TGCAGTGCTAGTGCCCGACAGGGGGCATTGGTAGACATTCAGTACTTC
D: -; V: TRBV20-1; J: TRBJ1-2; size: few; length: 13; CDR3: CSARAPGKRGYTF; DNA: TGCAGTGCTAGAGCCCCGGGGAAGCGGGGCTACACCTTC
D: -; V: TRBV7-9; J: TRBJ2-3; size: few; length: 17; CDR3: CASSFLLVRPHPDTQYF; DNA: TGTGCCAGCAGCTTCCTACTGGTTAGGCCCCACCCAGATACGCAGTATTTT
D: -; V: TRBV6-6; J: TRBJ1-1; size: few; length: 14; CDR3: CASSYQGLNTEAFF; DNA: TGTGCCAGCAGTTACCAGGGGTTGAACACTGAAGCTTTCTTT
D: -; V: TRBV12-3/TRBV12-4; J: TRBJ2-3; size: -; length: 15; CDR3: CASSHEGSRTDTQYF; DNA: TGTGCCAGCAGCCATGAGGGGTCCCGCACAGATACGCAGTATTTT
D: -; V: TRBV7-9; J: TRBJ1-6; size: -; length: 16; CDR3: CASRGDGSSYNSPLHF; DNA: TGTGCCAGCAGAGGTGACGGGAGCTCCTATAATTCACCCCTCCACTTT
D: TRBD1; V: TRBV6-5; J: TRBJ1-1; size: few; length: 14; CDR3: CASRPGTGGTEAFF; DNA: TGTGCCAGCAGGCCCGGGACAGGGGGCACTGAAGCTTTCTTT
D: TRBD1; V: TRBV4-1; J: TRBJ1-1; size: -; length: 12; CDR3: CASRGGRGLAFF; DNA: TGCGCCAGCAGAGGAGGCAGGGGGCTCGCTTTCTTT
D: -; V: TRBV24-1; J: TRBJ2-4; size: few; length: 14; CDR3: CATSDGGGQNIQYF; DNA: TGTGCCACCAGTGATGGAGGCGGCCAAAACATTCAGTACTTC
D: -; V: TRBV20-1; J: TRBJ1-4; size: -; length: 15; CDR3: CSASPPGLINEKLFF; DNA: TGCAGTGCTAGTCCCCCGGGACTGATTAATGAAAAACTGTTTTTT
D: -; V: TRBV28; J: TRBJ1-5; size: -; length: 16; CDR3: CASSLLQPYSNQPQHF; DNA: TGTGCCAGCAGTTTATTGCAGCCTTATAGCAATCAGCCCCAGCATTTT
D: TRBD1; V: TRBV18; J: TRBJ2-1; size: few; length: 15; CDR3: CASSPPGQGRDEQFF; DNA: TGTGCCAGCTCACCACCGGGACAGGGGAGGGATGAGCAGTTCTTC
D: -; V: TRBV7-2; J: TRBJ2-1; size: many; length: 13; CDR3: CASSLGVRDEQFF; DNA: TGTGCCAGCAGCTTAGGGGTAAGGGATGAGCAGTTCTTC
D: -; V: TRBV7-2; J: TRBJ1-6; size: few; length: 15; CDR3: CASSLEQGLNSPLHF; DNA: TGTGCCAGCAGCTTAGAACAGGGATTGAACTCACCCCTCCACTTT
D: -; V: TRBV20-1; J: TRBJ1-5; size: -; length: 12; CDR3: CSARDQGAPQHF; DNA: TGCAGTGCTAGGGACCAGGGCGCGCCCCAGCATTTT
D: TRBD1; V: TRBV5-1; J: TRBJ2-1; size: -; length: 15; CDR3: CASSLEGANHNEQFF; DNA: TGCGCCAGCAGCTTGGAGGGGGCAAATCACAATGAGCAGTTCTTC
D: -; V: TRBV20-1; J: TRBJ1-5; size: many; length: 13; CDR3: CSARGAANQPQHF; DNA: TGCAGTGCTAGAGGGGCAGCTAATCAGCCCCAGCATTTT
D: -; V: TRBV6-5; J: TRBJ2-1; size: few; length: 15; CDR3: CASSMRRDRINEQFF; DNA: TGTGCCAGCAGTATGAGGAGGGATCGGATCAATGAGCAGTTCTTC
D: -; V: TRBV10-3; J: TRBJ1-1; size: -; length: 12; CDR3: CAISPQGSEAFF; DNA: TGTGCCATCAGTCCACAGGGTTCTGAAGCTTTCTTT
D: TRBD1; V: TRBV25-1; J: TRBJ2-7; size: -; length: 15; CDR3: CASRSSGTGPYEQYF; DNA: TGTGCCAGCAGGTCGTCCGGGACAGGCCCCTACGAGCAGTACTTC
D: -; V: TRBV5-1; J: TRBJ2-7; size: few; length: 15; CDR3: CASSLAGSSNYEQYF; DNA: TGCGCCAGCAGCTTGGCCGGCAGCTCCAACTACGAGCAGTACTTC
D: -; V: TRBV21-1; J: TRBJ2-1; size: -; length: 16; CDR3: CASSKYRRGRRGEQFF; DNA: TGTGCCAGCAGCAAATACCGACGGGGAAGGAGGGGTGAGCAGTTCTTC
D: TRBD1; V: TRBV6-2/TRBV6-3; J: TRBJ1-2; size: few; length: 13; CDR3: CASSYQQGRGYTF; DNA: TGTGCCAGCAGTTACCAACAGGGGAGGGGCTACACCTTC
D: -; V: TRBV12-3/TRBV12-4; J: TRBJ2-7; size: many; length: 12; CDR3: CASSPGGDEQYF; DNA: TGTGCCAGCAGTCCGGGTGGTGACGAGCAGTACTTC
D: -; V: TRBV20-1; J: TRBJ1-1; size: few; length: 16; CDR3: CSARVFRSGRNTEAFF; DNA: TGTAGTGCTAGAGTGTTCAGGTCCGGCAGGAACACTGAAGCTTTCTTT
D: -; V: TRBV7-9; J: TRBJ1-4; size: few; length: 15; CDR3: CASSLSEGTNEKLFF; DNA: TGTGCCAGCAGCTTGTCGGAAGGGACTAATGAAAAACTGTTTTTT
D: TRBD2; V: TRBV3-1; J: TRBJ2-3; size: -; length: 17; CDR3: CASSPRLAGLGIDTQYF; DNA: TGTGCCAGCAGCCCAAGACTAGCGGGTCTGGGAATAGATACGCAGTATTTT
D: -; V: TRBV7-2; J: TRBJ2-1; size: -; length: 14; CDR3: CASSNRDLWVEQFF; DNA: TGTGCCAGCAGCAACCGGGACCTCTGGGTTGAGCAGTTCTTC
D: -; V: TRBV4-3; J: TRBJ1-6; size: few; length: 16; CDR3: CASSETVVAYNSPLHF; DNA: TGCGCCAGCAGCGAGACAGTTGTAGCCTATAATTCACCCCTCCACTTT
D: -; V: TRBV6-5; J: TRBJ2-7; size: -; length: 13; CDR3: CASRTTGGYEQYF; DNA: TGTGCCAGCAGGACTACAGGAGGATACGAGCAGTACTTC
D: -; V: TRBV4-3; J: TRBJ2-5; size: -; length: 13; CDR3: CASSQSTGETQYF; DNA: TGCGCCAGCAGCCAATCGACCGGGGAGACCCAGTACTTC
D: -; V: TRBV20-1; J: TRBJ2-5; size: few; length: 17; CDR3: CSALPVPGQNLQETQYF; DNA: TGCAGTGCCCTACCAGTACCAGGGCAGAACCTCCAAGAGACCCAGTACTTC
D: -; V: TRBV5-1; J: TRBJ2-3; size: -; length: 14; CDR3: CASSRAGEGDTQYF; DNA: TGCGCCAGCAGCCGGGCCGGAGAGGGAGATACGCAGTATTTT
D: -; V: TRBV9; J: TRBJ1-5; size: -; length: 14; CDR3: CASSPSQGNQPQHF; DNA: TGTGCCAGCAGCCCCAGCCAGGGCAATCAGCCCCAGCATTTT
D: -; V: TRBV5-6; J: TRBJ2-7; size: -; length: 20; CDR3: CASSLDRLGETGDLYNEQYF; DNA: TGTGCCAGCAGCTTGGATCGTTTAGGTGAGACTGGTGATCTCTACAATGAGCAGTACTTC
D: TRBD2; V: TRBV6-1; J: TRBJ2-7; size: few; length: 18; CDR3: CASRSRTSGGPVSFGQYF; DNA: TGTGCCAGCAGGTCAAGGACTAGCGGGGGGCCGGTCTCTTTCGGGCAGTACTTC
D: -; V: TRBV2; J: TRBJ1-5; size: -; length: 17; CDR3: CASTNQVGGGGNQPQHF; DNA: TGTGCCAGCACCAACCAGGTGGGGGGCGGTGGCAATCAGCCCCAGCATTTT
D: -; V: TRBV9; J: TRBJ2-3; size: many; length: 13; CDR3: CASSASSADTQYF; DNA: TGTGCCAGCAGCGCCAGTTCGGCAGATACGCAGTATTTT
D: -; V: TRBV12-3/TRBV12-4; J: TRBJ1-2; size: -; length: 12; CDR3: CASGSTSYGYTF; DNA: TGTGCCAGCGGCTCTACCTCATATGGCTACACCTTC
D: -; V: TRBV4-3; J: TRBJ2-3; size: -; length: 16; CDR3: CASSQGGGAFADTQYF; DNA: TGCGCCAGCAGCCAAGGAGGGGGGGCGTTCGCAGATACGCAGTATTTT
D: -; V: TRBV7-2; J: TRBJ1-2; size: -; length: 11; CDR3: CASSDGGAYTF; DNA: TGTGCCAGCAGTGATGGGGGAGCCTACACCTTC
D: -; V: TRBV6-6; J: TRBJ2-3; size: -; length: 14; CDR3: CASSPQRLWDTQYF; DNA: TGTGCCAGCAGCCCACAGCGGCTTTGGGATACGCAGTATTTT
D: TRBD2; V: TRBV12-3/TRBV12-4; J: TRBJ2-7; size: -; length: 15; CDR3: CASSFQRGPSYEQYF; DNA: TGTGCCAGCAGTTTCCAGCGGGGTCCCTCCTACGAGCAGTACTTC
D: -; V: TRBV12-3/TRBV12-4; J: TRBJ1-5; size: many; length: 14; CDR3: CASSWTDSNQPQHF; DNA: TGTGCCAGCTCTTGGACAGACAGCAATCAGCCCCAGCATTTT
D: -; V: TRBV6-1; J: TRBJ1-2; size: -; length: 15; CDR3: CASSDFEGGAYGYTF; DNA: TGTGCCAGCAGTGACTTTGAAGGGGGGGCCTATGGCTACACCTTC
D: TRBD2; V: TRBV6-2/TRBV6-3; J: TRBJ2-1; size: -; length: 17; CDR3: CASSYSKAGGSYNEQFF; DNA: TGTGCCAGCAGTTACTCGAAAGCGGGGGGGTCCTACAATGAGCAGTTCTTC
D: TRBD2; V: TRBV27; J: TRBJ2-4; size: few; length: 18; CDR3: CASRAGLAGASAKNIQYF; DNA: TGTGCCAGCAGAGCCGGACTAGCGGGGGCCTCAGCCAAAAACATTCAGTACTTC
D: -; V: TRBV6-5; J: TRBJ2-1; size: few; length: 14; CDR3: CASTKTVTYNEQFF; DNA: TGTGCCAGCACGAAGACAGTCACCTACAATGAGCAGTTCTTC
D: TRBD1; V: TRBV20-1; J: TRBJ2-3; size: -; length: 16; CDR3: CSAYETRQGYTDTQYF; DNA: TGCAGTGCCTACGAAACCAGACAGGGGTATACAGATACGCAGTATTTT
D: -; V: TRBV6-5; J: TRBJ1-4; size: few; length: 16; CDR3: CASSTSNRAGNEKLFF; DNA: TGTGCCAGCAGCACTTCGAATCGGGCAGGGAATGAAAAACTGTTTTTT
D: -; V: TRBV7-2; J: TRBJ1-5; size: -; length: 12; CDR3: CASSSLLQPQHF; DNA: TGTGCCAGCAGCTCACTTCTTCAGCCCCAGCATTTT
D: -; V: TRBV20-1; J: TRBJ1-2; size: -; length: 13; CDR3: CSASQGSDYGYTF; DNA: TGCAGTGCTAGCCAGGGCTCGGACTATGGCTACACCTTC
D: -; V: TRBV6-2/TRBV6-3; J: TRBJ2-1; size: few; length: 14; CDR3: CASSYSGPPNEQFF; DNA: TGTGCCAGCAGTTACTCGGGACCTCCCAATGAGCAGTTCTTC